What follows are 15 T cell receptor beta chains derived from one specimen sequenced in a study of CD8 T cells in ankylosing spondylitis. Their target antigens are unknown. Study conclusions and caveats: A motif of eight or nine highly homologous TCR beta variants was seen as apparently characteristic of ankylosing spondylitis blood.

TCRdb fed the 5' RACE reads into MiXCR, producing one record per CDR3 protein. The sample yields some 840,000 distinct CDR3 sequences, about 12% seen once. The material sequenced was blood, either unsorted or a sorted T cell fraction (not recorded which). The source of these receptors is a male donor with ankylosing spondylitis.

This clonotype was seen a few times. The chain employs TRBV11-2 and TRBJ2-1; 15 nucleotides line up with TRBD2. V trimming: 2 bases; J trimming: 7 bases; junction bases outside the gene matches: 12. The CDR3 covers 19 residues. Germline assignment: CDR1 SGHAT and CDR2 FQNNGV. The CDR3 reads CASSLRTSGRANMRNEQFF. Written as DNA, the CDR3 is TGTGCCAGCAGCTTACGGACTAGCGGGAGGGCCAATATGAGGAATGAGCAGTTCTTC.

The V gene is TRBV6-1, the J gene TRBJ2-1; D might be TRBD1 (8 bases). V was cut by 5 bases and J by 6 bases, with 14 bases left in between. This CDR3 has 14 amino acids. Looked up from germline, CDR1 is MNHNS and CDR2 is SASEGT. In DNA form, the CDR3 reads TGTGCCAGCAGTCGGGGGGACAGGAGCAATGAGCAGTTCTTC. This translates into CASSRGDRSNEQFF.

V gene TRBV20-1 combines with J gene TRBJ1-2; D possibly corresponds to TRBD1 (5 bases). The CDR3 is 15 residues long. Per germline, CDR1 DFQATT and CDR2 SNEGSKA (reference sequence). V was shortened by 0 bases and J by 4 bases, with 15 bases between the two germline ends. The DNA of the CDR3 is TGCAGTGCTAGAGATTTGGGGCGTAGCTTCTATGGCTACACCTTC. It yields the protein CSARDLGRSFYGYTF.

V gene TRBV28 combines with J gene TRBJ2-7, with a possible D match to TRBD2 (5 bases). The CDR3 runs 12 residues. Trimming stripped 6 bases from V and 2 bases from J, with 8 bases between. Germline V gene sequence: CDR1 MDHEN, CDR2 SYDVKM. The DNA for the CDR3 is TGTGCCAGCAGAAACGGGGCCTACGAGCAGTACTTC. Its translation is CASRNGAYEQYF.

V is TRBV5-4 and J is TRBJ1-6, with 8 bases lining up with TRBD1. This CDR3 has 15 amino acids. Germline V gene sequence: CDR1 SGHNT, CDR2 YYREEE (reference sequence). The J segment lost 5 bases and the V segment lost 4 bases, leaving 5 bases of the junction unmatched. The chain's CDR3 is CASSGRGRDNSPLHF. DNA of the CDR3: TGTGCCAGCAGCGGCAGGGGGCGGGATAATTCACCCCTCCACTTT.

J is TRBJ2-1 and V is TRBV7-9; D is ambiguous. V lost 5 bases and J lost 3, with 8 bases in between. The CDR3 totals 13 residues. Germline V gives CDR1 SEHNR, CDR2 FQNEAQ (reference sequence). The CDR3 spells CASSENDYNEQFF. In nucleotides, the CDR3 is TGTGCCAGCAGCGAAAACGACTACAATGAGCAGTTCTTC.

The chain has TRBV2 and TRBJ2-3; TRBD1 or TRBD2 may be the D gene (6 bases each). The CDR3 is made up of 14 amino acids. Trimming removed 8 bases at V and 4 bases at J, with 16 bases between. The germline gives CDR1 SNHLY, CDR2 FYNNEI. Here the CDR3 DNA reads TGTGCCAGCGGGGGGCTTACAGACGCAGATACGCAGTATTTT. Its protein product is CASGGLTDADTQYF.

This clonotype was seen repeatedly, ten times or more. The chain couples TRBV7-6 to TRBJ1-1; D is unclear. Trimming shortened V by 4 bases and J by 4 bases, and 7 bases separated the two germline ends. CDR3 size: 12 residues. Looked up from germline, CDR1 is SGHVS and CDR2 is FNYEAQ. The CDR3 reads CASSSPGTEAFF. CDR3 nucleotide sequence: TGTGCCAGCAGCTCCCCTGGCACTGAAGCTTTCTTT.

There are a few counts of this clonotype. The chain employs TRBV6-5 and TRBJ1-6, with D maybe TRBD1 (6 bases). The CDR3 runs 14 residues. Germline V lookup: CDR1 MNHEY, CDR2 SVGAGI. The V end was cut by 2 bases, the J end by 8 bases, with 10 bases between. In nucleotides, the CDR3 is TGTGCCAGCAGTTACGGGGGCGGTTATTCACCCCTCCACTTT. The encoded protein is CASSYGGGYSPLHF.

V and J are TRBV5-1 and TRBJ2-5; 8 bases are a match to TRBD2. The trim removed 2 bases at V and 5 bases at J, leaving 11 bases unmatched. Germline-derived CDR1 and CDR2 are SGHRS and YFSETQ. This CDR3 has 16 residues. Here the CDR3 reads CASSFFGGGQGETQYF. In nucleotides, the CDR3 is TGCGCCAGCAGCTTCTTCGGCGGGGGGCAAGGGGAGACCCAGTACTTC.

This clonotype has just one count. The rearrangement links TRBV5-1 to TRBJ2-7; D is unresolved. In germline, CDR1 is SGHRS, CDR2 YFSETQ. With 5 bases removed from V and 5 bases from J, the gap between germline ends came to 11 bases. The CDR3 is 12 amino acids. This CDR3 is CASRAPSNEQYF. As DNA, the CDR3 is TGCGCCAGCAGGGCCCCCTCAAACGAGCAGTACTTC.

The chain carries TRBV5-1 and TRBJ1-2; possible D gene TRBD1, 6 bases. CDR3 length: 16 residues. Trimming cost V 4 bases and J 5 bases, with 21 bases left between them. Germline V lookup: CDR1 SGHRS, CDR2 YFSETQ. The CDR3 here is CASSDARGGPRYGYTF. The CDR3, as DNA: TGCGCCAGCAGCGATGCGCGGGGGGGGCCTAGGTATGGCTACACCTTC.

This clonotype was picked up many times. The chain uses TRBV28 and TRBJ1-5, with 10 bases matching TRBD1. CDR3 length: 17 residues. Unmatched junction bases numbered 14, after V lost 7 bases and J lost 5 bases. Per the germline V gene, CDR1 is MDHEN and CDR2 is SYDVKM. CDR3 nucleotide sequence: TGTGCCAGCACCCAATTTAGGGGGGACAGGGGCCATCAGCCCCAGCATTTT. Translated: CASTQFRGDRGHQPQHF.

This clonotype was observed a single time. V usage is TRBV20-1 and J usage is TRBJ2-6, with 9 bases lining up with TRBD1. CDR1 is DFQATT, CDR2 SNEGSKA, per germline (reference sequence). The CDR3 contains 16 residues. With V trimmed by 6 bases and J by 2 bases, 8 bases remained unmatched. CDR3 in DNA: TGCAGTGCGGTTGGACAGGGGACGGCTGGGGCCAACGTCCTGACTTTC. Translating gives CSAVGQGTAGANVLTF.

This clonotype came up a few times. This CDR3 is CATSDFWGNQPQHF. CDR3 bases: TGTGCCACCAGTGATTTCTGGGGAAATCAGCCCCAGCATTTT. The V and J genes are TRBV24-1 and TRBJ1-5; D gene unclear. Trimming cost V 1 base and J 4 bases, with 7 bases left between them. The CDR3 contains 14 residues. Germline V gives CDR1 KGHDR, CDR2 SFDVKD.